The entry below describes one T cell receptor (beta chain). Its antigen remains unknown. These data originate in a study of T cells in narcolepsy. Method: immunoSEQ multiplex PCR; TCRdb's copy keeps in-frame clones and lacks some. Here the sample spans about 32,000 clones, roughly nine tenths being singletons. In germline, CDR1 is SEHNR, CDR2 FQNEAQ (reference sequence). CDR3 length: 15 residues. Between the trimmed V and J ends, which lost 4 bases and 1 base, there was a span of 10 bases. Study-wide findings and caveats: Blood of same and different patients, but not healthy controls, reportedly held recurring autoreactive clonotypes.

Material: CD45RA- memory CD4+ T cells from PBMCs. This sequence joins TRBV7-9 and TRBJ2-2; possibly TRBD2 for D (6 bases). The clonotype was recovered from a human donor with narcolepsy. CDR3 in DNA: TGTGCCAGCAGCTGGACTACCCTGAACACCGGGGAGCTGTTTTTT. Translated: CASSWTTLNTGELFF.